The next 2 T cell receptor beta chains were all read from a single sample in a study of technical replicates of blood from a handful of donors. Repertoires were generated with immunoSEQ multiplex PCR, while TCRdb's copy carries only in-frame clones and drops some. The sample shows 60,000 to 90,000 clones, approximately 93% of them seen only once. Sequenced material: T cells isolated from PBMCs. Receptor source: a human donor in good health.

This clone is a singleton in its sample. The gene calls are TRBV4-1 and TRBJ1-5; 7 bases line up with TRBD1. The CDR3 extends over 17 amino acids. Germline CDR1 is MGHRA and CDR2 is YSYEKL. The V and J ends lost 4 bases and 0 bases, in that order; junction bases with no gene match: 9. The DNA of the CDR3 is TGCGCCAGCAGCCGACTATGGGACAGACGTAGCAATCAGCCCCAGCATTTT. It specifies CASSRLWDRRSNQPQHF.

V gene TRBV5-1 combines with J gene TRBJ1-4; D might be TRBD1 (6 bases). Germline-derived CDR1 and CDR2 are SGHRS and YFSETQ. V lost 0 bases and J 2 bases, leaving 11 bases between the germline ends. CDR3 length: 16 amino acids. The CDR3 is CASSLGQGLTNEKLFF. The CDR3 coding sequence is TGCGCCAGCAGCTTGGGGCAGGGGCTTACTAATGAAAAACTGTTTTTT.